This T cell receptor beta chain was recorded in a study of CD8 T cells in ankylosing spondylitis. In germline, CDR1 is SQVTM, CDR2 ANQGSEA. The CDR3 loop spans 13 amino acids. TCRdb passed the 5' RACE reads through MiXCR, listing each CDR3 protein once. Of about 130,000 distinct CDR3 sequences in the sample, about a tenth are singletons; the top ten hold 2.5% to 3.5%. The chain carries TRBV29-1 and TRBJ2-7; a possible D gene is TRBD1 (6 bases). The origin of this receptor is a male donor with ankylosing spondylitis or in good health (not recorded which). The sequenced sample consisted of blood, either unsorted or a sorted T cell fraction (not recorded which). The CDR3 nucleotides are TGCAGACATGGGGCAGGGGCCTCCTACGAGCAGTACTTC. Amino acid sequence: CRHGAGASYEQYF.